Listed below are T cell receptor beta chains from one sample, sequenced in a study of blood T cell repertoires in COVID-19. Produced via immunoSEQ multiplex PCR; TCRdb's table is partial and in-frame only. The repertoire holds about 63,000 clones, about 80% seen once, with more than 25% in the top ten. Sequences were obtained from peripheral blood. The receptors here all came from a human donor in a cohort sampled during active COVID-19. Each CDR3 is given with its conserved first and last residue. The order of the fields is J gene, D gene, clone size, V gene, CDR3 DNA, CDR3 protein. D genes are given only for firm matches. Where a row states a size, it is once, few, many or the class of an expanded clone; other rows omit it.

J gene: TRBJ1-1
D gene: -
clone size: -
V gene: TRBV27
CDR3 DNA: TGTGCCAGCGCGGCGGGGAACACTGAAGCTTTCTTT
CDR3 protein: CASAAGNTEAFF

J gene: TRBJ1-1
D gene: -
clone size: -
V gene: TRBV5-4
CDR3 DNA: TGTGCCAGCAGCTCGACCGAGACAGTGAACACTGAAGCTTTCTTT
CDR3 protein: CASSSTETVNTEAFF

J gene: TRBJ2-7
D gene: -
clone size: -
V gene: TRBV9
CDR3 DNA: TGTGCCAGCAGCTCCCCCGGGTACGAGCAGTACTTC
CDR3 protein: CASSSPGYEQYF

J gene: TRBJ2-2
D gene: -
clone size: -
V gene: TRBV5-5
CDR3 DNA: TGTGCCAGCAGCCCCGCGGGCCAGCGCCAGCATGGGGAGCTGTTTTTT
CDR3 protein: CASSPAGQRQHGELFF

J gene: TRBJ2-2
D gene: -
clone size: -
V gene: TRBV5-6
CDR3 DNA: TGTGCCAGCAGCTTAGAGCCTACCGGGGAGCTGTTTTTT
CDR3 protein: CASSLEPTGELFF

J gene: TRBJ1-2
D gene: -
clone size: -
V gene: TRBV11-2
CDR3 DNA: TGTGCCAGCAGCTTAACTGGGGGGGGGCACTATGGCTACACCTTC
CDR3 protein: CASSLTGGGHYGYTF

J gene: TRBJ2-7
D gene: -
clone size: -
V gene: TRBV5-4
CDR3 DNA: TGTGCCAGCAGCTTGGGCGGGGGCGCGAAGAAGTACGAGCAGTACTTC
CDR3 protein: CASSLGGGAKKYEQYF

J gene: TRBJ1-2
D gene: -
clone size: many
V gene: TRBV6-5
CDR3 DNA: TGTGCCAGCAGTTACCATAACAGGGACGGCTACACCTTC
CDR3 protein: CASSYHNRDGYTF

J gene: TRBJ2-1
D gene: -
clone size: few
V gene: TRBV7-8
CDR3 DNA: TGTGCCAGCAGCTTAAACAAACAGGGCTACAATGAGCAGTTCTTC
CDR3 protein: CASSLNKQGYNEQFF

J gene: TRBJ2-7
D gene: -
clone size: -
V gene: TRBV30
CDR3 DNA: TGTGCCTGGGGCCCTAAGCTAGACGAGCAGTACTTC
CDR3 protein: CAWGPKLDEQYF

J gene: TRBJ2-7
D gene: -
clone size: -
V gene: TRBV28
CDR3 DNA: TGTGCCAGCCGACAGGTCTACGAGCAGTACTTC
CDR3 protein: CASRQVYEQYF

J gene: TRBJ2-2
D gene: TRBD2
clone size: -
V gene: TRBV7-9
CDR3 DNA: TGTGCCAGCAGCTTACTACTAGCGGGAGCTACCGGGGAGCTGTTTTTT
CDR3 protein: CASSLLLAGATGELFF

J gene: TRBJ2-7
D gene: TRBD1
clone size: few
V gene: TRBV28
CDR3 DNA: TGTGCCAGCAGTTCGACAGGGGACCCGTCCTACGAGCAGTACTTC
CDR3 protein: CASSSTGDPSYEQYF

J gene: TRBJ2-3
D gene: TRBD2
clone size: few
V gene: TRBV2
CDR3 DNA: TGTGCCAGCAGTGAAGGTTCGCTTAGCGGGGGGCGCACAGATACGCAGTATTTT
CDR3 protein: CASSEGSLSGGRTDTQYF

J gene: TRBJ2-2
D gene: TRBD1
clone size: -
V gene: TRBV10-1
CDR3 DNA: TGCGCCAGCAGTCCACAGGGGGCGAACACCGGGGAGCTGTTTTTT
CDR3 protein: CASSPQGANTGELFF

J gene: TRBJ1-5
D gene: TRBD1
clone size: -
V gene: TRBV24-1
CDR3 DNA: TGTGCCACCAGTGATTCCACAGGACAGGCTCAACGGCCCCAGCATTTT
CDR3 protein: CATSDSTGQAQRPQHF

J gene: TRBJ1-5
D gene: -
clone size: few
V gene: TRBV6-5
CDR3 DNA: TGTGCCAGCCTCCGTCGGGGGGCTAGCAATCAGCCCCAGCATTTT
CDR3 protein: CASLRRGASNQPQHF

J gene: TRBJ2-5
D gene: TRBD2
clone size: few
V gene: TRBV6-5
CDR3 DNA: TGTGCCACCATCTGGGGGGCGGGAGGCGTGGAGACCCAGTACTTC
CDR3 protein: CATIWGAGGVETQYF

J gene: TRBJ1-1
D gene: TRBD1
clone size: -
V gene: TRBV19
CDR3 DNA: TGTGCCAGTAGTCCACAGGGGGCGCCCACTGAAGCTTTCTTT
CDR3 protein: CASSPQGAPTEAFF

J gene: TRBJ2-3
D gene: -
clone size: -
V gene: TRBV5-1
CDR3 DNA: TGCGCCAGCAGCTTGGTCGCAGATACGCAGTATTTT
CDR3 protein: CASSLVADTQYF

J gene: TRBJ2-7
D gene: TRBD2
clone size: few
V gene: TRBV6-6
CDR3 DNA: TGTGCCAGCAGTCCACAACCCCGACTAGCGGGCCTTAAAGGGGGCTACGAGCAGTACTTC
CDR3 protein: CASSPQPRLAGLKGGYEQYF

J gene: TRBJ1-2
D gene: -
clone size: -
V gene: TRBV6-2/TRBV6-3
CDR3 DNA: TGTGCCAGCAGTTACGAGCGTGGTGCGGTCGACTACACCTTC
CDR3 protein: CASSYERGAVDYTF

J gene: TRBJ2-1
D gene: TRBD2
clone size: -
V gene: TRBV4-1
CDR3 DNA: TGCGCCAGCAGCTCAGCTGGTAGCGGGATCTACAATGAGCAGTTCTTC
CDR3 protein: CASSSAGSGIYNEQFF

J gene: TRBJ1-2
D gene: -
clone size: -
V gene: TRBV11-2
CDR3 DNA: TGTGCCAGCAGCTTAGCTGGACAGTCTTATGGCTACACCTTC
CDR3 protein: CASSLAGQSYGYTF

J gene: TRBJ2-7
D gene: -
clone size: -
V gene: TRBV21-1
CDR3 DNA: TGTGCCAGCAGCAAAGCGTTAGACAGGGCCTCCTACGAGCAGTACTTC
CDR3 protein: CASSKALDRASYEQYF

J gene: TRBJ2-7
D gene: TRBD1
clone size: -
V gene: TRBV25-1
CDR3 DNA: TGTGCCAGCAGTAAGGACAGGAGCTCCTACGAGCAGTACTTC
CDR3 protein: CASSKDRSSYEQYF

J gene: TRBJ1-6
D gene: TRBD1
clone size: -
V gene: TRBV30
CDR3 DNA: TGTGCCTGGAGTGTACAGGGGACAGGGGTTTCACCCCTCCACTTT
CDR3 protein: CAWSVQGTGVSPLHF

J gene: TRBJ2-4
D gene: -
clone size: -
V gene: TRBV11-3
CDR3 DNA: TGTGCCAGCAGCCGATCCGGGAACATTCAGTACTTC
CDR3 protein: CASSRSGNIQYF

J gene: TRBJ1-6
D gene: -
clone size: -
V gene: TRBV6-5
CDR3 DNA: TGTGCCAGCAGTTACTCGCGAGAGGCGGATTCACCCCTCCACTTT
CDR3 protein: CASSYSREADSPLHF

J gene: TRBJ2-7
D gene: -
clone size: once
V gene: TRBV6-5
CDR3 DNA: TGTGCCAGCAGTTACACCCCGGAGGAGTCCGAGCAGTACTTC
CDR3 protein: CASSYTPEESEQYF

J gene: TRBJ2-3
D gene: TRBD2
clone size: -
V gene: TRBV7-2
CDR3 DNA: TGTGCCAGCAGTTTCACTAGCGGAAAACGAACAGATACGCAGTATTTT
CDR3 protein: CASSFTSGKRTDTQYF

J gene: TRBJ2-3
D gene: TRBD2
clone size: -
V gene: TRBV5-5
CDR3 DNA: TGTGCCAGCAGCCAATTAGGGACTAGCGGCACAGATACGCAGTATTTT
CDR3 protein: CASSQLGTSGTDTQYF

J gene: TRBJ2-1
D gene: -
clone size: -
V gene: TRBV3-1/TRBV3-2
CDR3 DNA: TGTGCCAGCAGCCCATCCACACGACCCGGGGGGCTTACTTACAATGAGCAGTTCTTC
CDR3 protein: CASSPSTRPGGLTYNEQFF

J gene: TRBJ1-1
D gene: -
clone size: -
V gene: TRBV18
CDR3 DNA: TGTGCCAGCTCACCATCTCAGGGCACTGAAGCTTTCTTT
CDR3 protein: CASSPSQGTEAFF

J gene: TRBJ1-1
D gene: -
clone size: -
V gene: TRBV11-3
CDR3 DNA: TGTGCCAGCAGAGCGCCGGCGGGGAACACTGAAGCTTTCTTT
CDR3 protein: CASRAPAGNTEAFF

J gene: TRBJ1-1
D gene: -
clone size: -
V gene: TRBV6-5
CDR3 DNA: TGTGCCAGCAGTCTCCACGGGACTCCTGGGACTGAAGCTTTCTTT
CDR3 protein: CASSLHGTPGTEAFF

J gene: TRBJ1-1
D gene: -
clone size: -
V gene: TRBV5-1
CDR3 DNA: TGCGCCAGCAGCTTGGGGGGCGACACTGAAGCTTTCTTT
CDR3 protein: CASSLGGDTEAFF

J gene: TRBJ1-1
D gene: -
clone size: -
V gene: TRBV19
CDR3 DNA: TGTGCCAGTAGTAGACAGAGGAACACTGAAGCTTTCTTT
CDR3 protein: CASSRQRNTEAFF

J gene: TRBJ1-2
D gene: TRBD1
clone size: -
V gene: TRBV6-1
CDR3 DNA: TGTGCCAGCAGTGACGACAGGGATGGCTACACCTTC
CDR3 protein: CASSDDRDGYTF

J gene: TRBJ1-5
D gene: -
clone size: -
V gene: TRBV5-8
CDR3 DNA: TGTGCCAGCAGCCCTATGCGTACAGGGAATCAGCCCCAGCATTTT
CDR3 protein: CASSPMRTGNQPQHF

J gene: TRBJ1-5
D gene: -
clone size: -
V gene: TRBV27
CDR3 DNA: TGTGCCAGCAGCCCCAGGAATAGCAATCAGCCCCAGCATTTT
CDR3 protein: CASSPRNSNQPQHF

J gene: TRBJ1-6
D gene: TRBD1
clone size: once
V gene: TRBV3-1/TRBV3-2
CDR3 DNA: TGTGCCAGCAGCCAAGGCCAAGGGACAGGGGGCTTTCCTTCCCTCCACTTT
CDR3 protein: CASSQGQGTGGFPSLHF

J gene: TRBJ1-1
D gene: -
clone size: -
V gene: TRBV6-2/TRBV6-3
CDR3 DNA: TGTGCCAGCAGTTACTCGATTGGGGCCACTGAAGCTTTCTTT
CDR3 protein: CASSYSIGATEAFF

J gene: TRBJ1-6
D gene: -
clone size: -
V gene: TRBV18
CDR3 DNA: TGTGCCAGCTCACCTTTTGAGGGTTCGAAGTCACCCCTCCACTTT
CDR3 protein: CASSPFEGSKSPLHF

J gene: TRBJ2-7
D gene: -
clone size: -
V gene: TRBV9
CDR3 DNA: TGTGCCAGCAGCGTAGGGAGCGGTACACCTGGGCAGTACTTC
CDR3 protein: CASSVGSGTPGQYF

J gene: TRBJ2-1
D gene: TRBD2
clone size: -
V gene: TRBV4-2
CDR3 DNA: TGTGCCAGCAGCCAAGATCCGGGCGGGAGGGTAAATGAGCAGTTCTTC
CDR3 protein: CASSQDPGGRVNEQFF

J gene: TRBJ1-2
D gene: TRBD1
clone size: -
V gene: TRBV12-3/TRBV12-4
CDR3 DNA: TGTGCCAGCAGATATGCACAGGGGGGAGGCTACACCTTC
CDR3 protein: CASRYAQGGGYTF

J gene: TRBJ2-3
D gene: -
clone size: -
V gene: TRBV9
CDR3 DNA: TGTGCCAGCAGCAGGGACTTTGATACGCAGTATTTT
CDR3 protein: CASSRDFDTQYF

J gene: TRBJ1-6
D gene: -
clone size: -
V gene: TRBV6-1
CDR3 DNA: TGTGCCAGCAGTGGGACACTGACGAGCTCCTATAATTCACCCCTCCACTTT
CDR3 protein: CASSGTLTSSYNSPLHF

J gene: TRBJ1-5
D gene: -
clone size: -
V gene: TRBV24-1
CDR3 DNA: TGTGCCACCAGTGGGGCAGGGGCTATAGATAGCAATCAGCCCCAGCATTTT
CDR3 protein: CATSGAGAIDSNQPQHF

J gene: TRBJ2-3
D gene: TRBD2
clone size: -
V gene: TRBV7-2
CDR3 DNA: TGTGCCAGCAGCTCGACTAGCGGGAGTTTCACAGATACGCAGTATTTT
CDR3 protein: CASSSTSGSFTDTQYF

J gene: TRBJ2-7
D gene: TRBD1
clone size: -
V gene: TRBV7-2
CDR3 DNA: TGTGCCAGCAGCTCGGACAGGGGCTACGAGCAGTACTTC
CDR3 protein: CASSSDRGYEQYF

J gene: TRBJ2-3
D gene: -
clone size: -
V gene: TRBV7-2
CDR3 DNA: TGTGCCAGCAGCTCCACGCGAGGGCCGACAGATACGCAGTATTTT
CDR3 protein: CASSSTRGPTDTQYF